One T cell receptor (beta chain) is described in this entry. Its antigen is as yet unknown. When sampled, the donors appeared nominally healthy, though they likely had unrecorded immune exposures. Researchers ran the PCR with 60 Vbeta and 13 Jbeta primers. Only in-frame clones appear in the TCRdb table, and some are missing; sequencing was by immunoSEQ multiplex PCR. Among about 150,000 clones listed, about 77% were seen once. The CDR3 is made up of 14 amino acids. Germline lookup yields CDR1 GTSNPN and CDR2 SVGIG (reference sequence). V was clipped by 4 bases and J by 7 bases, with 20 bases between them. This specimen comes from a study of cytomegalovirus exposure and HLA in healthy donors. Study-level points and caveats: Generally TCR sequences proved uncommon, though certain public TCRs appeared in numerous donors. When presence/absence was analysed, sequencing depth was taken to be roughly uniform across donors.

The sample consisted of PBMCs. The rearrangement uses TRBV30 and TRBJ2-7; TRBD2 is a possible D gene (6 bases). This receptor was taken from a male donor in good health and CMV-seronegative. CDR3 nucleotide sequence: TGTGCCTGGACCAAGGATCTGGTGGAGGGGGAGCAGTACTTC. Residues: CAWTKDLVEGEQYF.